The clone carrying this TCR beta chain was recorded once. The data belong to a study of blood T cell repertoires in COVID-19. Across the study: COVID-19 samples from acute and convalescent phases originated in the United States, Italy and Spain. From T cells, B-cell-depleted T cells, or PBMCs came the material, which was cDNA or gDNA.

Original processing methods: Amplifying reference gene primers gave estimates of nucleated cell counts. Sequencing used immunoSEQ multiplex PCR; TCRdb keeps in-frame clones, though not all of them. V and J calls and clone size are copied from that table; D and trimming were computed from the DNA. The table lists about 98,000 clones, roughly 82% of them singletons, with approximately 10% in the top ten. CDR1 is MNHEY and CDR2 is SVGAGI in the germline V gene. Losses at the gene ends were 2 bases for V and 6 bases for J; bases not matched to a gene: 5. The CDR3 length is 16 residues. The sequenced sample consisted of peripheral blood. The V call is TRBV6-5, the J call TRBJ2-1; 12 nucleotides agree with TRBD2. The origin of this receptor is a man aged 70-80 years with active or convalescent COVID-19. DNA for the CDR3: TGTGCCAGCAGTTACACCGGACTAGCGGGATCCAATGAGCAGTTCTTC. Protein: CASSYTGLAGSNEQFF.